The clone carrying this TCR beta chain was detected ten times or more. TCR beta CDR3 region amplification was performed from RNA transcripts. The HTBI set primed first-round TCR CDR3 RT-PCR. TCRdb re-derived calls from the multiplex PCR reads in MiXCR, one entry per CDR3 protein. This table holds fewer than 750,000 distinct CDR3 sequences, 46% found once. The data were obtained in a study of T cells in Graves' hyperthyroidism and ophthalmopathy. The sequence was obtained from a woman under 30 with Graves' hyperthyroidism. The source material was peripheral blood or thyroid tissue (not recorded which).

The CDR3 loop reads CASSEGVRYGYTF. The CDR3 bases are TGTGCCAGCAGTGAAGGGGTGCGGTATGGCTACACCTTC. V and J are TRBV2 and TRBJ1-2; D is unresolved. Trimming cost V 1 base and J 5 bases, with 8 bases left between them. Looked up from germline, CDR1 is SNHLY and CDR2 is FYNNEI. The CDR3 runs 13 residues.